This T cell receptor beta chain was found in a study of OX40 agonist ivuxolimab in advanced cancers. Whole-study context: Patients were infused with ivuxolimab every 2 weeks at 0.01 to 10 mg/kg. The group had a mean age of around 64 years, ranged from about 20 to 79, and was 80% to 85% male. The study reported partial responses in three patients: one hepatocellular carcinoma, two cutaneous melanoma. Study outcomes and limitations: By week 6 at 0.1 to 3.0 mg/kg, blood CD4+ and CD8+ T cells had expanded clonally.

In the case of this clone: Its antigen is not identified.

There are 13 residues in the CDR3. CDR1 SGHTA and CDR2 FQGTGA come from the germline V gene. V was trimmed by 5 bases and J by 8 bases, leaving 15 bases between them. Measured with immunoSEQ multiplex PCR; TCRdb has only the in-frame clones, and not every one. This sample has approximately 70,000 clones, with over 65% found just once. The specimen was CD4+ or CD8+ T cells sorted from blood, collected in a trial of the OX40 agonist ivuxolimab. The origin of this receptor is an adult with an advanced solid tumor such as melanoma, head and neck, liver or kidney cancer. The chain uses TRBV7-3 and TRBJ1-2; D remains ambiguous. This CDR3 reads CASSGPGRIGYTF. Here the CDR3 DNA reads TGTGCCAGCAGCGGCCCTGGCCGGATCGGCTACACCTTC.